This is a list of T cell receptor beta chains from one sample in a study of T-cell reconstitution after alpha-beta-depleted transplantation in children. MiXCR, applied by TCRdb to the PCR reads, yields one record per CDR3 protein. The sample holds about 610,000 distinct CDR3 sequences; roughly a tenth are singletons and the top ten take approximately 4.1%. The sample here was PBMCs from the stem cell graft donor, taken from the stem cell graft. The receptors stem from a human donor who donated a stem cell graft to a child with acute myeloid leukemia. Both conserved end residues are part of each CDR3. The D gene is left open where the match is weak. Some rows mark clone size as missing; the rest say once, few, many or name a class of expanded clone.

CDR3: CSARRLAGVGETQYF
DNA: TGCAGTGCTAGAAGGCTAGCGGGAGTAGGAGAGACCCAGTACTTC
J: TRBJ2-5
size: few
D: TRBD2
length: 15
V: TRBV20-1

CDR3: CASSFRGSYEQYF
DNA: TGTGCCAGCAGCTTTAGGGGATCCTACGAGCAGTACTTC
J: TRBJ2-7
size: many
D: -
length: 13
V: TRBV7-9

CDR3: CASSQHPGDHYTDTQYF
DNA: TGCGCCAGCAGCCAGCACCCAGGGGACCACTACACAGATACGCAGTATTTT
J: TRBJ2-3
size: many
D: -
length: 17
V: TRBV4-3

CDR3: CSARTGTVNTEAFF
DNA: TGCAGTGCTCGTACCGGGACAGTGAACACTGAAGCTTTCTTT
J: TRBJ1-1
size: few
D: TRBD1
length: 14
V: TRBV20-1

CDR3: CASSFLGDSKTGTSNDEQFF
DNA: TGTGCCAGCAGTTTTTTGGGGGACAGCAAAACCGGGACTAGCAACGATGAGCAGTTCTTC
J: TRBJ2-1
size: -
D: TRBD2
length: 20
V: TRBV28

CDR3: CASSFRFTGLADYGYTF
DNA: TGTGCCAGCAGTTTCCGCTTCACGGGCCTGGCGGACTATGGCTACACCTTC
J: TRBJ1-2
size: -
D: -
length: 17
V: TRBV12-3/TRBV12-4

CDR3: CASSLQGPGANVLTF
DNA: TGTGCCAGCAGTCTACAGGGCCCTGGGGCCAACGTCCTGACTTTC
J: TRBJ2-6
size: many
D: -
length: 15
V: TRBV12-3/TRBV12-4

CDR3: CASSQMSRGGQPQHF
DNA: TGTGCCAGCAGCCAAATGTCCAGGGGAGGGCAGCCCCAGCATTTT
J: TRBJ1-5
size: -
D: -
length: 15
V: TRBV3-1

CDR3: CASIVGTEAFF
DNA: TGTGCCAGCATAGTTGGCACTGAAGCTTTCTTT
J: TRBJ1-1
size: many
D: -
length: 11
V: TRBV6-1

CDR3: CASTPRRASNTGELFF
DNA: TGTGCCAGCACCCCCAGGCGGGCTTCTAACACCGGGGAGCTGTTTTTT
J: TRBJ2-2
size: many
D: -
length: 16
V: TRBV12-3/TRBV12-4